Sequencing of this T cell receptor beta chain was carried out in a study of T-cell reconstitution after alpha-beta-depleted transplantation in children. Unique molecular identifiers were incorporated when the TCRbeta library was constructed. TCRdb reanalysed the PCR reads using MiXCR and keeps one entry per CDR3 protein. Of more than 150,000 distinct CDR3 sequences detected, 14% to 15% appear once; the ten largest clones hold over 10%. The specimen was PBMCs from the stem cell graft donor, collected from the stem cell graft. The sequence came from a human donor who donated a stem cell graft to a child with acute lymphoblastic leukemia.

The CDR3 is CSARVREGGGELFF. The CDR3 DNA reads as TGCAGTGCTAGAGTCAGGGAAGGCGGCGGGGAGCTGTTTTTT. The chain is built from TRBV20-1 and TRBJ2-2; D may be TRBD1 (5 bases). This CDR3 is built from 14 residues. Germline CDR1 DFQATT, CDR2 SNEGSKA (reference sequence). V gave up 1 base and J gave up 7 bases, with 13 bases separating them.